A single sample gave rise to the 21 T cell receptor beta chains below, sequenced in a study of a mutant IDH1 vaccine in newly diagnosed glioma. For these receptors, no antigen is known. Time point given: week 47, end of study. Each dose of the vaccine consisted of 300 ug of mutant IDH1 20-mer peptide, with topical imiquimod. Measured with immunoSEQ multiplex PCR; TCRdb has only the in-frame clones, and not every one. The sample includes around 50,000 clones, approximately 84% seen only once; the top ten take 4.3%. The specimen was PBMCs, collected from a glioma patient whose treatment included an IDH1 peptide vaccine. Receptor source: a young woman with glioma. Some clones in this sample may be carry-over from other donors' samples.

The gene calls are TRBV27 and TRBJ1-5; 10 nucleotides align to TRBD1. Germline V gene lookup returns CDR1 MNHEY and CDR2 SMNVEV (reference sequence). The J segment lost 4 bases and the V segment lost 6 bases, leaving 12 bases of the junction unmatched. The CDR3 loop spans 17 amino acids. The CDR3 DNA reads TGTGCCAGCAGCTCTCGACAGGGGGCTTTGAGGAATCAGCCCCAGCATTTT. Protein product: CASSSRQGALRNQPQHF.

The chain has TRBV30 and TRBJ1-1; D is unresolved. This CDR3 is built from 15 residues. V lost 2 bases and J lost 0, with 13 bases in between. Germline assignment: CDR1 GTSNPN and CDR2 SVGIG (reference sequence). This chain's CDR3 is CAWSSRTVMNTEAFF. The CDR3 DNA follows: TGTGCCTGGAGTTCCAGGACGGTTATGAACACTGAAGCTTTCTTT.

The rearrangement joins TRBV28 to TRBJ2-1, with 7 bases identical to TRBD1. With V trimmed by 4 bases and J by 0 bases, 15 bases remained unmatched. The CDR3 is made up of 19 amino acids. CDR1 and CDR2 (germline): MDHEN, SYDVKM. The CDR3 here is CASSSQQGSTLSSYNEQFF. CDR3 in DNA: TGTGCCAGCAGTTCCCAACAGGGGTCTACCCTGAGCTCCTACAATGAGCAGTTCTTC.

The chain links TRBV4-1 to TRBJ1-2, with D unresolved. Germline V gives CDR1 MGHRA, CDR2 YSYEKL. The CDR3 sequence is 14 residues long. V dropped 0 bases and J dropped 1 base, with 6 bases sitting between them. The chain's CDR3 is CASSQENSNYGYTF. In DNA, the CDR3 is TGCGCCAGCAGCCAAGAGAACAGTAACTATGGCTACACCTTC.

This clone has a handful of counts. The chain carries TRBV27 and TRBJ1-1; no reliable D call. Germline CDR1 MNHEY, CDR2 SMNVEV (reference sequence). The CDR3 runs to 13 residues. The V and J ends lost 2 bases and 10 bases respectively, with 14 bases between them. In DNA form, the CDR3 reads TGTGCCAGCAGTTTAGGGGTGACCGGGAGAGCTTTCTTT. It specifies CASSLGVTGRAFF.

The chain employs TRBV27 and TRBJ2-2; no clear D gene. Germline loops: CDR1 MNHEY, CDR2 SMNVEV (reference sequence). With 5 bases removed from V and 1 base from J, the gap between germline ends came to 8 bases. This CDR3 is built from 14 residues. DNA for the CDR3: TGTGCCAGCAGTCACGTACAGAACACCGGGGAGCTGTTTTTT. As protein: CASSHVQNTGELFF.

V is TRBV27 and J is TRBJ1-2; D is perhaps TRBD1 (6 bases). CDR1 and CDR2 (germline): MNHEY, SMNVEV (reference sequence). The CDR3 is 16 amino acids. Deletions cut 0 bases from V and 2 bases from J, with 13 bases between. The CDR3 nucleotides read TGTGCCAGCAGTTTATCCATTGGGGACACCAACTATGGCTACACCTTC. It is translated as CASSLSIGDTNYGYTF.

This chain connects TRBV7-6 to TRBJ2-5; D gene unclear. The V and J ends lost 5 bases and 4 bases respectively, with 11 bases between them. This CDR3 is 13 amino acids long. Germline assignment: CDR1 SGHVS and CDR2 FNYEAQ. CDR3 bases: TGTGCCAGCAGCATGAGATCCCCAGAGACCCAGTACTTC. Translated: CASSMRSPETQYF.

The rearrangement links TRBV29-1 to TRBJ2-1; 11 nucleotides align to TRBD1. The ends lost 3 bases at V and 9 bases at J; junction bases unmatched: 4. The germline CDR1 and CDR2 sequences are SQVTM and ANQGSEA. The CDR3 covers 13 residues. CDR3 DNA sequence: TGCAGCGTTGAGGACAGGGGGCTAGGTGAGCAGTTCTTC. Residues: CSVEDRGLGEQFF.

The chain couples TRBV19 to TRBJ1-2, with D possibly matching TRBD1 (6 bases). Trimming took off 2 bases at V and 4 bases at J, with 14 bases between the two ends. This CDR3 is built from 15 residues. Germline values: CDR1 LNHDA, CDR2 SQIVND (reference sequence). Written as DNA, the CDR3 is TGTGCCAGTAGTATAAGGGGGATCGACGCCTATGGCTACACCTTC. Its translation is CASSIRGIDAYGYTF.

This clone was counted only a few times. In DNA form, the CDR3 reads TGTGCCAGCAGCGTGGGACGGGGTAAATCCTACAATGAGCAGTTCTTC. It codes for CASSVGRGKSYNEQFF. This chain connects TRBV28 to TRBJ2-1; D assignment may be TRBD1 or TRBD2 (5 bases each). The CDR3 loop spans 16 amino acids. V dropped 6 bases and J dropped 1 base, with 16 bases sitting between them. Germline V gene lookup returns CDR1 MDHEN and CDR2 SYDVKM.

The genes are TRBV28 and TRBJ2-3, with D unclear. CDR1 and CDR2 from the germline V gene are MDHEN and SYDVKM. V lost 7 bases and J 2 bases, leaving 10 bases between the germline ends. The CDR3 is 13 residues long. The CDR3 here is CASTQYTTDTQYF. The CDR3 bases are TGTGCCAGCACCCAATACACCACAGATACGCAGTATTTT.

The V gene is TRBV7-2, the J gene TRBJ1-2; 10 bases are a match to TRBD1. Trimming removed 0 bases from V and 7 bases from J; junction bases left unmatched: 5. CDR1 and CDR2 (germline): SGHTA, FQGNSA. The CDR3 loop spans 15 amino acids. The CDR3 here is CASSLASGTGAGYTF. DNA of the CDR3: TGTGCCAGCAGCTTAGCTTCCGGGACAGGGGCTGGCTACACCTTC.

This chain connects TRBV4-1 to TRBJ1-2, with D unresolved. Trimming cost V 0 bases and J 5 bases, with 13 bases left between them. The CDR3 length is 15 residues. In germline, CDR1 is MGHRA, CDR2 YSYEKL. The CDR3 region is CASSQDPGADYGYTF. CDR3 DNA: TGCGCCAGCAGCCAAGATCCCGGCGCAGATTATGGCTACACCTTC.

The chain carries TRBV5-5 and TRBJ2-2; no clear D gene. The ends were cut back, 3 bases at V and 1 base at J, with 13 bases in the middle. Germline loops: CDR1 SGHKS, CDR2 YYEKEE (reference sequence). The CDR3 consists of 16 residues. The CDR3 spells CASSWPDGLNTGELFF. CDR3 bases: TGTGCCAGCAGCTGGCCGGACGGCCTGAACACCGGGGAGCTGTTTTTT.

The chain employs TRBV5-4 and TRBJ2-7, with TRBD2 matching 12 bases. The CDR3 totals 18 residues. J gave up 4 bases and V 3 bases, and 14 bases lay outside the gene matches. Germline CDR1 SGHNT, CDR2 YYREEE (reference sequence). CDR3 bases: TGTGCCAGCAGCTCGCGGCTAGCGGGAGGGACCCCCCCGTACGAGCAGTACTTC. As protein: CASSSRLAGGTPPYEQYF.

The chain employs TRBV9 and TRBJ2-1, with no clear D. The CDR3 has 13 amino acids. The germline V gene has CDR1 SGDLS and CDR2 YYNGEE. V lost 0 bases to trimming and J lost 5 bases, with 6 bases between them. CDR3 in DNA: TGTGCCAGCAGCGTAGGAACCAACAATGAGCAGTTCTTC. Translating gives CASSVGTNNEQFF.

V and J are TRBV13 and TRBJ2-5, with D unresolved. This CDR3 comprises 15 residues. CDR1 and CDR2 (germline): PRHDT, FYEKMQ (reference sequence). The V and J ends lost 6 bases and 2 bases respectively, with 16 bases between them. The CDR3 spells CASSVAPRWQETQYF. In DNA, the CDR3 is TGTGCCAGCAGTGTAGCCCCCAGGTGGCAAGAGACCCAGTACTTC.

CDR3 sequence (DNA): TGTGCCAGTAGTATGGCCGTTACTTCCTACGAGCAGTACTTC. Encoded protein: CASSMAVTSYEQYF. The chain couples TRBV19 to TRBJ2-7; D gene uncertain. CDR3 length: 14 amino acids. Trimming shortened V by 3 bases and J by 1 base, and 10 bases separated the two germline ends. CDR1 is LNHDA and CDR2 is SQIVND in the germline V gene (reference sequence).

The chain carries TRBV25-1 and TRBJ1-2; tentative D call: TRBD1 (6 bases). The CDR3 has 13 residues. The ends were cut back, 7 bases at V and 4 bases at J, with 13 bases in the middle. Germline CDR1 is MGHDK and CDR2 is SYGVNS. This CDR3 reads CASIPTGRYGYTF. CDR3 nucleotides: TGTGCCAGCATTCCCACAGGGCGCTATGGCTACACCTTC.

This clone showed up just a few times. The J gene is TRBJ2-5, the V gene TRBV7-6, with 10 nucleotides matching TRBD2. The germline V gene encodes CDR1 SGHVS and CDR2 FNYEAQ. V was pared by 10 bases and J by 0 bases, with 2 bases of the junction left unmatched. The CDR3 loop spans 13 amino acids. The CDR3 nucleotides are TGTGCCACCGGACTAGCGGACCAAGAGACCCAGTACTTC. It codes for CATGLADQETQYF.